Each of the 28 T cell receptor beta chains below was sequenced from the same sample in a study of blood T cell repertoires in COVID-19. Profiled with immunoSEQ multiplex PCR; TCRdb holds only in-frame clones, not every one. The data hold some 64,000 clones, with around 73% observed a single time. Sequenced: peripheral blood. The receptors originated from a man in his sixties with COVID-19, enrolled during active disease.

V usage is TRBV7-2 and J usage is TRBJ2-2; 10 nucleotides align to TRBD1. The germline V gene has CDR1 SGHTA and CDR2 FQGNSA. After removal of 5 bases from V and 2 bases from J, the junction contained 5 bases not matched to a gene. This CDR3 comprises 16 residues. Written as DNA, the CDR3 is TGTGCCAGCAGCGCCGGGACAGGGGATAACACCGGGGAGCTGTTTTTT. Protein product: CASSAGTGDNTGELFF.

The chain recombines TRBV30 with TRBJ2-5; no clear D gene. Trimming removed 0 bases from V and 4 bases from J, with 12 bases in between. The germline CDR1 and CDR2 sequences are GTSNPN and SVGIG (reference sequence). The CDR3 is 14 residues long. The chain's CDR3 is CAWSVLNSLETQYF. The CDR3 DNA follows: TGTGCCTGGAGTGTATTAAACAGCCTAGAGACCCAGTACTTC.

The genes are TRBV30 and TRBJ1-1; D is undetermined. Germline-derived CDR1 and CDR2 are GTSNPN and SVGIG (reference sequence). The CDR3 extends over 14 amino acids. V was cut by 5 bases and J by 1 base, with 14 bases left in between. CDR3 residues: CAWQQRGGNTEAFF. For the CDR3, the DNA is TGTGCCTGGCAGCAGCGAGGCGGGAACACTGAAGCTTTCTTT.

This chain uses TRBV21-1 with TRBJ2-1; the table's D call TRBD2 went unverified against the DNA. TRBV21-1 is recorded as a pseudogene. There are 18 residues in the CDR3. CDR3 bases: TGTGCCAGCAGCAAAGTTAAAGTCACGGGGGACCTCTACAATGAGCAGTTCTTC. Amino acids: CASSKVKVTGDLYNEQFF.

Many counts were recorded for this clone. The V call is TRBV2, the J call TRBJ1-2; TRBD1 agrees at 9 bases. The V segment lost 0 bases and the J segment 4 bases; nucleotides outside the gene matches: 6. Germline CDR1 SNHLY, CDR2 FYNNEI. CDR3 length equals 16 residues. This chain's CDR3 is CASSEARGQGLYGYTF. The DNA for the CDR3 is TGTGCCAGCAGTGAAGCTCGGGGACAGGGTCTCTATGGCTACACCTTC.

This chain uses TRBV30 with TRBJ2-5; maybe TRBD1 (6 bases). Germline CDR1 is GTSNPN and CDR2 is SVGIG (reference sequence). The CDR3 covers 12 residues. V was trimmed by 2 bases and J by 4 bases, leaving 8 bases between them. DNA of the CDR3: TGTGCCTGGAGTACGGACAGAGAGACCCAGTACTTC. This codes for CAWSTDRETQYF.

J is TRBJ2-3 and V is TRBV2, with 8 bases lining up with TRBD1. J lost 4 bases, V lost 8 bases, and 11 bases had no gene match. The CDR3 spans 15 residues. The germline V gene encodes CDR1 SNHLY and CDR2 FYNNEI. CDR3 DNA: TGTGCCAGCGCCCGGACAGGGACTTTTTCAGATACGCAGTATTTT. Encoded protein: CASARTGTFSDTQYF.

This clone was picked up a small number of times. V and J are TRBV10-1 and TRBJ2-3; 7 bases map to TRBD1. Germline CDR1 is WNHNN and CDR2 is SYGVQD (reference sequence). With V trimmed by 3 bases and J by 2 bases, 5 bases remained unmatched. This CDR3 has 15 residues. The CDR3 region is CASSDPGQSTDTQYF. As DNA, the CDR3 is TGCGCCAGCAGTGATCCGGGACAGTCCACAGATACGCAGTATTTT.

The chain couples TRBV5-5 to TRBJ1-2, with D unclear. The CDR3 is 14 amino acids. Germline CDR1 is SGHKS and CDR2 is YYEKEE (reference sequence). Trimming took 1 base from V and 4 from J, leaving 11 bases between them. The CDR3 coding sequence is TGTGCCAGCAGCTTGTCTGAACAGAGCTATGGCTACACCTTC. It translates to CASSLSEQSYGYTF.

The chain combines TRBV19 with TRBJ1-3; no firm D call. Germline V gives CDR1 LNHDA, CDR2 SQIVND (reference sequence). Trimming removed 3 bases from V and 0 bases from J, with 6 bases in between. This CDR3 is 14 amino acids long. In nucleotides, the CDR3 is TGTGCCAGTAGTATTATGTACTCTGGAAACACCATATATTTT. It translates to CASSIMYSGNTIYF. The full variable domain, rest sourced from reference TRBV19 and TRBJ1-3, is DGGITQSPKYLFRKEGQNVTLSCEQNLNHDAMYWYRQDPGQGLRLIYYSQIVNDFQKGDIAEGYSVSREKKESFPLTVTSAQKNPTAFYLCASSIMYSGNTIYFGEGSWLTVV.

This chain links TRBV3-1 (or the pseudogene TRBV3-2) with TRBJ2-1; D is perhaps TRBD2 (6 bases). The CDR3 has 18 residues. V was shortened by 0 bases and J by 6 bases, with 21 bases between the two germline ends. Germline CDR1 and CDR2: LGHDT and YNNKEL (reference sequence). CDR3 loop: CASSQDRGNPFFGNEQFF. The CDR3, as DNA: TGTGCCAGCAGCCAAGATCGCGGGAATCCCTTCTTCGGCAATGAGCAGTTCTTC.

This clone has more than one count but fewer than ten. The chain carries TRBV9 and TRBJ2-3; no firm D call. The V gene's germline CDR1 is SGDLS and CDR2 YYNGEE. Trimming shortened V by 0 bases and J by 3 bases, and 8 bases separated the two germline ends. The CDR3 totals 14 residues. The DNA for the CDR3 is TGTGCCAGCAGCGTAGAGCTTATTACAGATACGCAGTATTTT. This encodes CASSVELITDTQYF.

The rearrangement links TRBV5-1 to TRBJ2-1; 9 bases are a match to TRBD1. This CDR3 is built from 13 residues. The V segment lost 7 bases and the J segment 4 bases; nucleotides outside the gene matches: 3. Germline CDR1 is SGHRS and CDR2 is YFSETQ. CDR3 sequence reads: CASGTGFYNEQFF. The CDR3 nucleotides read TGCGCCAGCGGGACAGGGTTTTACAATGAGCAGTTCTTC.

This clone was counted a single time. The J gene is TRBJ2-5, the V gene TRBV28, with 9 bases fitting TRBD1. Germline V gene lookup returns CDR1 MDHEN and CDR2 SYDVKM. The V and J ends lost 5 bases and 4 bases, in that order; junction bases with no gene match: 5. CDR3 length: 14 amino acids. DNA of the CDR3: TGTGCCAGCAGTCCTTCGGGACAGGGAGAGACCCAGTACTTC. Translated, it gives CASSPSGQGETQYF. Using reference TRBV28 and TRBJ2-5 for the parts outside the CDR3, the full variable domain is DVKVTQSSRYLVKRTGEKVFLECVQDMDHENMFWYRQDPGLGLRLIYFSYDVKMKEKGDIPEGYSVSREKKERFSLILESASTNQTSMYLCASSPSGQGETQYFGPGTRLLVL.

DNA of the CDR3: TGTGCCAGCAGCTTAGCAGGGTCCCGCTACGAGCAGTACTTC. It codes for CASSLAGSRYEQYF. The V gene is TRBV11-2, the J gene TRBJ2-7; D is possibly TRBD1 (5 bases). V lost 1 base to trimming and J lost 3 bases, with 10 bases between them. This CDR3 comprises 14 residues. Germline lookup yields CDR1 SGHAT and CDR2 FQNNGV.

This clone came up a few times. The chain joins TRBV2 to TRBJ2-1; 8 nucleotides agree with TRBD2. With 4 bases clipped from V and 3 bases from J, the junction kept 5 bases outside the gene matches. This CDR3 has 15 amino acids. The germline V gene has CDR1 SNHLY and CDR2 FYNNEI. For the CDR3, the DNA is TGTGCCAGCAGTGTTCTAGCGGGTAACTACAATGAGCAGTTCTTC. It specifies CASSVLAGNYNEQFF.

With respect to this clone: One end of the junction is discordant with germline, which a read error may explain. The V gene is TRBV7-9, the J gene TRBJ2-3; maybe TRBD2 (6 bases). Germline V gene sequence: CDR1 SEHNR, CDR2 FQNEAQ (reference sequence). The CDR3 is 18 amino acids. The CDR3 loop is CASSQRPWGAGRTDTQYF. The CDR3 nucleotides are TGTGCCAGCAGCCAAAGACCCTGGGGAGCGGGTCGCACTGATACGCAGTATTTT.

The V call is TRBV18, the J call TRBJ2-1; D is unresolved. Looked up from germline, CDR1 is KGHSH and CDR2 is LQKENI. The length of the CDR3 is 13 residues. The V end lost 1 base, the J end lost 7 bases, and 8 bases lay between the germline ends. CDR3 amino acids: CASSPQSRNEQFF. In DNA, the CDR3 is TGTGCCAGCTCACCACAAAGTCGGAATGAGCAGTTCTTC.

This clone was observed a few times. The CDR3 bases are TGTGCCAGCAGCTTAGGGGGCGGGAGGGATCGAGAGACCCAGTACTTC. Residues: CASSLGGGRDRETQYF. The V call is TRBV7-9, the J call TRBJ2-5; 9 bases are a match to TRBD2. The germline V gene encodes CDR1 SEHNR and CDR2 FQNEAQ (reference sequence). The trim removed 1 base at V and 4 bases at J, leaving 7 bases unmatched. CDR3 length: 16 residues.

The rearrangement joins TRBV2 to TRBJ2-7; a possible D gene is TRBD2 (6 bases). Germline CDR1 SNHLY, CDR2 FYNNEI. V was clipped by 4 bases and J by 0 bases, with 10 bases between them. The CDR3 is 14 residues long. The CDR3 loop reads CASSGQTSSYEQYF. The CDR3 region has the DNA TGTGCCAGCAGTGGGCAGACTAGCTCCTACGAGCAGTACTTC. The whole variable domain, filled in from reference TRBV2 and TRBJ2-7, reads EPEVTQTPSHQVTQMGQEVILRCVPISNHLYFYWYRQILGQKVEFLVSFYNNEISEKSEIFDDQFSVERPDGSNFTLKIRSTKLEDSAMYFCASSGQTSSYEQYFGPGTRLTVT.

This chain joins TRBV18 and TRBJ2-3; 9 bases map to TRBD2. With V trimmed by 3 bases and J by 3 bases, 16 bases remained unmatched. CDR3 size: 19 residues. Germline V gene data show CDR1 as KGHSH and CDR2 as LQKENI. CDR3 bases: TGTGCCAGCTCACCGAGGTTTCGTTGTAGCGGGAGTGGGACAGATACGCAGTATTTT. Its translation is CASSPRFRCSGSGTDTQYF.

The rearrangement links TRBV28 to TRBJ2-1, with D perhaps matching TRBD2 (5 bases). Germline V gene data show CDR1 as MDHEN and CDR2 as SYDVKM. There are 12 residues in the CDR3. V was clipped by 4 bases and J by 6 bases, with 7 bases between them. This CDR3 reads CASSSRGNEQFF. In DNA, the CDR3 is TGTGCCAGCAGTTCCCGGGGCAATGAGCAGTTCTTC.

The V gene is TRBV30, the J gene TRBJ1-1, with D perhaps TRBD1 (6 bases). The CDR3 extends over 13 amino acids. The germline V and J ends were trimmed by 3 bases and 3 bases, with 11 bases remaining between them. CDR1 is GTSNPN and CDR2 is SVGIG in the germline V gene (reference sequence). The CDR3 here is CAWSRGADTEAFF. The CDR3 nucleotides are TGTGCCTGGAGCAGGGGCGCTGACACTGAAGCTTTCTTT. Drawing the rest from reference TRBV30 and TRBJ1-1, the complete variable domain is SQTIHQWPATLVQPVGSPLSLECTVEGTSNPNLYWYRQAAGRGLQLLFYSVGIGQISSEVPQNLSASRPQDRQFILSSKKLLLSDSGFYLCAWSRGADTEAFFGQGTRLTVV.

The gene calls are TRBV5-6 and TRBJ2-1; 13 nucleotides line up with TRBD2. Germline CDR1 SGHDT, CDR2 YYEEEE. With V trimmed by 4 bases and J by 15 bases, 7 bases remained unmatched. This CDR3 contains 13 residues. This CDR3 reads CASSQLAGGLRFF. In nucleotides, the CDR3 is TGTGCCAGCAGCCAACTAGCGGGAGGGCTCCGGTTCTTC.

This clone occurred once. The rearrangement uses TRBV7-9 and TRBJ2-7; tentative D call: TRBD2 (6 bases). The CDR3 consists of 16 residues. Germline CDR1 reads SEHNR; CDR2 reads FQNEAQ (reference sequence). Trimming left V 3 bases short and J 2 bases short, with 17 bases between. CDR3 DNA sequence: TGTGCCAGCAGCTTCGGCGGAGGGCGTGCAACCTACGAGCAGTACTTC. Amino acid sequence: CASSFGGGRATYEQYF.

The genes are TRBV6-5 and TRBJ2-7; D is possibly TRBD1 (6 bases). The CDR3 has 14 amino acids. The V end lost 6 bases, the J end lost 3 bases, and 15 bases lay between the germline ends. The germline V gene encodes CDR1 MNHEY and CDR2 SVGAGI. CDR3 amino acids: CASSSSRGSYEQYF. The CDR3 bases are TGTGCCAGCAGCTCCTCCAGGGGTAGCTACGAGCAGTACTTC.

The chain is built from TRBV11-1 and TRBJ1-1, with no clear D. Trimming took off 6 bases at V and 5 bases at J, with 13 bases between the two ends. CDR3 length: 13 amino acids. Germline-derived CDR1 and CDR2 are SGHAT and FQDESV (reference sequence). The CDR3 protein is CASRRQGSTEAFF. The CDR3 DNA follows: TGTGCCAGCAGGCGACAAGGGAGTACTGAAGCTTTCTTT.

V gene TRBV5-1 combines with J gene TRBJ1-4; 7 nucleotides align to TRBD1. V trimming: 2 bases; J trimming: 5 bases; junction bases outside the gene matches: 6. Germline V gene data show CDR1 as SGHRS and CDR2 as YFSETQ. CDR3 length: 15 amino acids. As DNA, the CDR3 is TGCGCCAGCAGCTTCGAATCAGGGGGAAATGAAAAACTGTTTTTT. Its translation: CASSFESGGNEKLFF. Filled out from reference TRBV5-1 and TRBJ1-4, the complete variable domain reads KAGVTQTPRYLIKTRGQQVTLSCSPISGHRSVSWYQQTPGQGLQFLFEYFSETQRNKGNFPGRFSGRQFSNSRSEMNVSTLELGDSALYLCASSFESGGNEKLFFGSGTQLSVL.